The sequence of this T cell receptor beta chain was determined in a study of tumor and adjacent non-tumor tissue in lung cancer. The overall study: Stage I to III disease affected roughly ten men and about 5 women aged roughly 31 to 85. Samples averaged around 4 million productive TCRbeta reads each.

A modified ARM-PCR protocol with three rounds of nested PCR amplified TCRbeta. From the multiplex PCR reads, TCRdb called clonotypes with MiXCR, one entry per CDR3 protein. The sample yields fewer than 120,000 distinct CDR3 sequences, about 87% seen once. The template was RNA from unsorted bulk tissue. Looked up from germline, CDR1 is MNHEY and CDR2 is SVGAGI. The length of the CDR3 is 14 residues. Unmatched junction bases numbered 9, after V lost 5 bases and J lost 10 bases. Study findings and constraints: Tumor tissue had significantly higher TCR diversity than normal lung. Tumor repertoires had a smaller top 100 clone share than normal lung.

Turning to this clonotype: Its antigen remains unknown.

V and J are TRBV6-5 and TRBJ2-1, with 9 bases fitting TRBD2. The receptor's source is a man aged 70 or older with non-small cell lung cancer. The sequencing sample was made of lung tumor tissue. The DNA for the CDR3 is TGTGCCAGCAGTGGGGAACTAGCGGGCGTCGAGCAGTTCTTC. It translates to CASSGELAGVEQFF.